This TCR beta chain was sequenced in a study of T cell responses to AZD1222 COVID-19 vaccine. About this clone: Its cognate antigen is unknown.

Libraries were prepared by immunoSEQ multiplex PCR; TCRdb keeps only in-frame clonotypes and omits some of them. The sample lists about 260,000 clones; 85% to 95% were seen once. Study observations and caveats: Dominant CD4 TCR responses targeted spike regions 160-218 and 743-854. The study reported that nearly half of spike-specific TCRs target unmutated variant regions. Just a handful of people given AZD1222 tested seropositive at baseline.

With 5 bases removed from V and 5 bases from J, the gap between germline ends came to 18 bases. CDR3 length: 15 residues. Germline values: CDR1 MDHEN, CDR2 SYDVKM. The chain joins TRBV28 to TRBJ1-1; possibly TRBD1 for D (6 bases). The TCR comes from an adult in good health. The sequences come from peripheral blood, collected on day 0 of AZD1222 vaccination. The CDR3 protein is CASSGAETGWTEAFF. The CDR3, as DNA: TGTGCCAGCAGTGGGGCCGAGACAGGATGGACTGAAGCTTTCTTT.